This is a list of T cell receptor beta chains from one sample in a study of blood T cells in healthy people across ages. TCRdb reanalysed the 5' RACE reads using MiXCR and keeps one entry per CDR3 protein. The table includes around 900,000 distinct CDR3 sequences, roughly 47% detected once. Sequenced: blood. Every receptor here comes from a woman aged 60-70 years in good health. Each CDR3 is given with its conserved first and last residue. Fields, in order: J gene, V gene, clone size, D gene, CDR3 protein, CDR3 DNA. A D gene is named only where the DNA matches it firmly. Size is stated for part of the rows, as once, few or many counts, or as a class when the clone is expanded.

TRBJ2-1 | TRBV4-1 | . | TRBD2 | CASSLLPTSGTYNEQFF | TGCGCCAGCAGCCTCCTCCCGACTAGCGGGACCTACAATGAGCAGTTCTTC
TRBJ2-6 | TRBV5-5 | . | . | CASSPAVGSSGANVLTF | TGTGCCAGCAGCCCGGCGGTCGGGAGCTCTGGGGCCAACGTCCTGACTTTC
TRBJ1-1 | TRBV20-1 | few | . | CSARDRALEAFF | TGCAGTGCTAGAGATCGGGCGCTTGAAGCTTTCTTT
TRBJ2-5 | TRBV6-1 | . | . | CASSEIWETQYF | TGTGCCAGCAGTGAGATCTGGGAGACCCAGTACTTC
TRBJ1-2 | TRBV6-2/TRBV6-3 | few | . | CASSYSLRYGDGYTF | TGTGCCAGCAGTTACTCCTTACGATACGGTGATGGCTACACCTTC
TRBJ2-5 | TRBV2 | . | TRBD2 | CASSARTSGFQETQYF | TGTGCCAGCAGCGCCCGGACTAGCGGGTTCCAAGAGACCCAGTACTTC
TRBJ1-5 | TRBV24-1 | . | . | CATSDRRDGNQPQHF | TGTGCCACCAGTGATCGGCGGGACGGCAATCAGCCCCAGCATTTT
TRBJ2-7 | TRBV7-2 | . | TRBD1 | CASSARDRANEQYF | TGTGCCAGCAGCGCACGGGACAGGGCAAACGAGCAGTACTTC
TRBJ2-7 | TRBV6-6 | once | . | CASSYPLRGRIPYEQYF | TGTGCCAGCAGTTACCCCCTCCGAGGGAGGATTCCCTACGAGCAGTACTTC
TRBJ2-5 | TRBV20-1 | . | . | CSALREGETQYF | TGCAGTGCTCTCCGAGAGGGGGAGACCCAGTACTTC
TRBJ2-7 | TRBV5-1 | few | . | CASSVGEAASYEQYF | TGCGCCAGCAGCGTGGGAGAGGCTGCCTCCTACGAGCAGTACTTC
TRBJ2-7 | TRBV20-1 | . | TRBD1 | CSATDRELWYEQYF | TGCAGTGCTACAGACAGGGAATTGTGGTACGAGCAGTACTTC
TRBJ2-3 | TRBV4-3 | few | TRBD2 | CASSQEGREGLDTQYF | TGCGCCAGCAGCCAAGAAGGGCGGGAGGGCCTTGATACGCAGTATTTT
TRBJ2-5 | TRBV15 | few | TRBD2 | CATSRGGGIALYQETQYF | TGTGCCACCAGCAGAGGCGGGGGGATAGCGCTGTACCAAGAGACCCAGTACTTC
TRBJ1-2 | TRBV7-9 | few | . | CASSQDRNGYTF | TGTGCCAGCAGCCAGGACAGAAATGGCTACACCTTC
TRBJ1-5 | TRBV9 | few | . | CASSPSHSNQPQHF | TGTGCCAGCAGCCCCTCTCATAGCAATCAGCCCCAGCATTTT
TRBJ2-7 | TRBV5-1 | . | TRBD2 | CASSLGDSGSYEQYF | TGCGCCAGCAGCTTGGGGGATAGCGGGAGCTACGAGCAGTACTTC
TRBJ1-5 | TRBV7-2 | once | . | CASSLDLPGVQPQHF | TGTGCCAGCAGCTTAGACCTCCCGGGGGTGCAGCCCCAGCATTTT
TRBJ2-7 | TRBV28 | . | . | CASKDTNGYEQYF | TGTGCCAGCAAGGACACGAATGGGTACGAGCAGTACTTC
TRBJ1-2 | TRBV12-3/TRBV12-4 | many | TRBD1 | CASSPRTGGGYTF | TGTGCCAGCAGCCCACGGACAGGAGGAGGCTACACCTTC
TRBJ2-2 | TRBV4-2 | . | TRBD2 | CASSQDYLAGTGELFF | TGTGCCAGCAGCCAAGATTACCTAGCGGGCACCGGGGAGCTGTTTTTT
TRBJ2-6 | TRBV6-2/TRBV6-3 | . | . | CASTNAGPGANVLTF | TGTGCCAGCACTAATGCAGGACCTGGGGCCAACGTCCTGACTTTC
TRBJ2-7 | TRBV6-2/TRBV6-3 | . | . | CASSHAPGLTQLTYEQYF | TGTGCCAGCAGCCACGCCCCGGGACTCACGCAACTAACCTACGAGCAGTACTTC
TRBJ2-5 | TRBV28 | . | . | CASSVPAKETQYF | TGTGCCAGCAGTGTCCCAGCTAAAGAGACCCAGTACTTC
TRBJ2-5 | TRBV4-3 | few | TRBD2 | CASSRKERRTSGQETQYF | TGCGCCAGCAGCCGTAAAGAGAGGAGGACTAGCGGTCAAGAGACCCAGTACTTC
TRBJ2-7 | TRBV15 | once | . | CATSRDLQGPYEQYF | TGTGCCACCAGCAGAGACCTACAGGGCCCCTACGAGCAGTACTTC
TRBJ2-3 | TRBV6-5 | few | TRBD2 | CASSNLGGGSTDTQYF | TGTGCCAGCAGCAACCTCGGCGGGGGTAGCACAGATACGCAGTATTTT
TRBJ2-7 | TRBV28 | few | . | CASRKGLIYEQYF | TGTGCCAGCAGGAAAGGGTTGATCTACGAGCAGTACTTC
TRBJ2-5 | TRBV29-1 | . | . | CSGSQGTQETQYF | TGCAGCGGGTCGCAAGGAACACAAGAGACCCAGTACTTC
TRBJ2-1 | TRBV20-1 | . | TRBD2 | CSARKLAGGSSSYNEQFF | TGCAGTGCTAGAAAGCTAGCGGGAGGGTCAAGCTCCTACAATGAGCAGTTCTTC
TRBJ2-1 | TRBV4-3 | few | TRBD2 | CASSQVAGGNNEQFF | TGCGCCAGCAGCCAAGTCGCGGGGGGCAACAATGAGCAGTTCTTC
TRBJ1-5 | TRBV6-2/TRBV6-3 | . | TRBD1 | CASSYRDSLRYSNQPQHF | TGTGCCAGCAGTTATAGGGACAGTCTTCGCTACAGCAATCAGCCCCAGCATTTT
TRBJ2-1 | TRBV5-4 | . | TRBD2 | CASSFRTSGRVHEQFF | TGTGCCAGCAGCTTCCGGACTAGCGGGAGGGTCCATGAGCAGTTCTTC
TRBJ1-2 | TRBV4-1 | . | TRBD1 | CASSPTGIGYGYTF | TGCGCCAGCAGCCCGACAGGGATCGGCTATGGCTACACCTTC
TRBJ2-5 | TRBV7-9 | few | . | CASSLWVYKGETQYF | TGTGCCAGCAGCTTATGGGTTTATAAAGGAGAGACCCAGTACTTC
TRBJ2-3 | TRBV20-1 | . | TRBD2 | CSASFPLAGLSTDTQYF | TGCAGTGCCAGCTTCCCGCTAGCGGGGTTAAGCACAGATACGCAGTATTTT
TRBJ2-7 | TRBV7-2 | few | TRBD2 | CASSFGTSNAEQYF | TGTGCCAGCAGCTTTGGGACTAGTAACGCCGAGCAGTACTTC
TRBJ1-2 | TRBV27 | . | TRBD1 | CASSLWPDRAGGGYTF | TGTGCCAGCAGTTTATGGCCGGACAGGGCCGGGGGGGGCTACACCTTC
TRBJ2-3 | TRBV29-1 | few | . | CSVAPFSTDTQYF | TGCAGCGTTGCTCCATTCAGTACAGATACGCAGTATTTT
TRBJ2-1 | TRBV11-2 | . | . | CASRPGDNEQFF | TGTGCCAGCAGGCCCGGCGATAATGAGCAGTTCTTC
TRBJ2-1 | TRBV27 | . | TRBD2 | CASRKRDSYNEQFF | TGTGCCAGCAGAAAGCGGGACTCCTACAATGAGCAGTTCTTC
TRBJ2-5 | TRBV29-1 | . | TRBD2 | CSVASSGRAWEQYF | TGCAGCGTTGCGTCCAGCGGGAGGGCCTGGGAGCAGTACTTC
TRBJ2-3 | TRBV20-1 | . | . | CSARTGGARDTQYF | TGCAGTGCTAGAACTGGGGGGGCGAGAGATACGCAGTATTTT
TRBJ2-1 | TRBV20-1 | . | . | CSARSQQTDTQFF | TGCAGTGCTAGATCCCAGCAAACAGATACGCAGTTCTTC
TRBJ2-1 | TRBV29-1 | few | TRBD1 | CSDREGTANEQFF | TGCAGCGATAGAGAGGGGACAGCTAATGAGCAGTTCTTC
TRBJ2-7 | TRBV5-1 | . | TRBD2 | CASSLGSSGSEQYF | TGCGCCAGCAGCTTGGGGAGTAGCGGGAGCGAGCAGTACTTC
TRBJ2-3 | TRBV4-1 | . | . | CASSQVQRSTDTQYF | TGCGCCAGCAGCCAAGTCCAACGTAGCACAGATACGCAGTATTTT
TRBJ2-7 | TRBV10-3 | . | TRBD1 | CAIRDRGKSSYGQYF | TGTGCAATCAGGGACAGGGGGAAAAGCTCCTACGGGCAGTACTTC